This TCR beta chain emerged from a study of blood T cells in healthy people across ages. J was trimmed by 2 bases and V by 4 bases; bases with no gene match: 3. This CDR3 has 15 residues. CDR1 is MGHDK and CDR2 is SYGVNS in the germline V gene. Next came a second PCR, run for about 7 to 12 cycles, which used a sample-barcoded 5' primer along with a J-beta primer mix. Unique molecular identifiers of 12 random nucleotides labeled each cDNA. TCRdb reprocessed the 5' RACE reads via MiXCR and lists one record per CDR3 protein. The table shows some 1.5 million distinct CDR3 sequences, with 42% occurring only once. Study-level points and caveats: Relative to aged donors, long-lived donors carried more naive CD4+ cells and displayed higher diversity. PBMCs went unsorted, and a conclusive naive versus antigen-experienced comparison was therefore prevented.

This clonotype was observed a handful of times. Its matching antigen is unknown. Each sample gave at least 7 million isolated PBMCs. Source material: blood. This chain connects TRBV25-1 to TRBJ2-1; 9 bases agree with TRBD2. The source of this sequence is a woman aged 18-29 years in good health. CDR3 region: CASSALAGPYNEQFF. The CDR3 nucleotides read TGTGCCAGCAGTGCTCTAGCGGGACCCTACAATGAGCAGTTCTTC.